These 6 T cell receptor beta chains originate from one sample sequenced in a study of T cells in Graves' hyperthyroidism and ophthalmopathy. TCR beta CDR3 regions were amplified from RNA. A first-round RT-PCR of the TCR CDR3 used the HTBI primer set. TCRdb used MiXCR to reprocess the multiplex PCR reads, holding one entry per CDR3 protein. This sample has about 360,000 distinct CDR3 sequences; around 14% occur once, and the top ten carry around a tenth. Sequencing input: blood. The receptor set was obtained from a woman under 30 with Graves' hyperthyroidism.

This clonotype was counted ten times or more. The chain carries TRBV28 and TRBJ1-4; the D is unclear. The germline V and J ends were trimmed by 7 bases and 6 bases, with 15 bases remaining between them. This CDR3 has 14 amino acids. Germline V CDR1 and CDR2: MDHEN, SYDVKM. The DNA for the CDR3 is TGTGCCAGCATACGCGGGAGTTTAGATGAAAAACTGTTTTTT. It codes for CASIRGSLDEKLFF.

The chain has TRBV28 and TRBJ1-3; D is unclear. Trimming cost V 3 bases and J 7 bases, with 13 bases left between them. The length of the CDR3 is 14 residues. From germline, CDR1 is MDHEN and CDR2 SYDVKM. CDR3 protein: CASSLATPINTIYF. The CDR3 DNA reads TGTGCCAGCAGTTTGGCCACTCCTATTAACACCATATATTTT.

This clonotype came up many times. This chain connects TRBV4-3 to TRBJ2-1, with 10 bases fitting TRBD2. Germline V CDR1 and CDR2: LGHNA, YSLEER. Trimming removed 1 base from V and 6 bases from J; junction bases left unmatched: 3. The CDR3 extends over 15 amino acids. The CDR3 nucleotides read TGCGCCAGCAGCCAAGGACTAGCGGGCCCCAATGAGCAGTTCTTC. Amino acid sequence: CASSQGLAGPNEQFF.

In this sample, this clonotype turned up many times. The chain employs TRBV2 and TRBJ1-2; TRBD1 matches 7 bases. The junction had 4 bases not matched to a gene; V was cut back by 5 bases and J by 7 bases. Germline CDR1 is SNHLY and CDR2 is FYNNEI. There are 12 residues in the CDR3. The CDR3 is CASSTDRSGYTF. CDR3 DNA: TGTGCCAGCAGTACGGACAGGTCTGGCTACACCTTC. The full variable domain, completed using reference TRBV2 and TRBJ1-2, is EPEVTQTPSHQVTQMGQEVILRCVPISNHLYFYWYRQILGQKVEFLVSFYNNEISEKSEIFDDQFSVERPDGSNFTLKIRSTKLEDSAMYFCASSTDRSGYTFGSGTRLTVV.

This CDR3 reads CASSLVLGRTEAFF. In nucleotides, the CDR3 is TGTGCCAGCAGCTTAGTACTGGGAAGGACTGAAGCTTTCTTT. V gene TRBV7-9 combines with J gene TRBJ1-1; D gene unclear. Germline V gene sequence: CDR1 SEHNR, CDR2 FQNEAQ (reference sequence). V lost 1 base, J lost 5 bases, and 11 bases lay in between. This CDR3 has 14 amino acids.

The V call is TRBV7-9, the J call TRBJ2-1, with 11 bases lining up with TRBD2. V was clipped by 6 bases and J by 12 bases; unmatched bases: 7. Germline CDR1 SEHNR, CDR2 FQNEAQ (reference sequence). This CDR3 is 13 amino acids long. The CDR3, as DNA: TGTGCCAGCAGTTTGTCTAGCGGGAGGTGGCAGTTCTTC. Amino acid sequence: CASSLSSGRWQFF. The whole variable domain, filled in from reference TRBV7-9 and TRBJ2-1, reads DTGVSQNPRHKITKRGQNVTFRCDPISEHNRLYWYRQTLGQGPEFLTYFQNEAQLEKSRLLSDRFSAERPKGSFSTLEIQRTEQGDSAMYLCASSLSSGRWQFFGPGTRLTVL.